The 4 T cell receptor beta chains below were found in one sample sequenced in a study of T cells in Graves' hyperthyroidism and ophthalmopathy. Regions amplified from RNA transcripts were the TCR beta CDR3 regions. The primer set for the first-round RT-PCR of the TCR CDR3 was HTBI. Each CDR3 protein gets one entry after TCRdb re-called the multiplex PCR reads with MiXCR. The sample has under 350,000 distinct CDR3 sequences; under 25% are singletons. The source material was blood. These receptor sequences come from a woman between 45 and 65 years old with Graves' hyperthyroidism.

This clonotype turned up a few times. This chain links TRBV28 with TRBJ2-2; 11 bases match TRBD2. Losses at the gene ends were 1 base for V and 2 bases for J; bases not matched to a gene: 3. The CDR3 totals 17 residues. The germline V gene has CDR1 MDHEN and CDR2 SYDVKM. The CDR3 region has the DNA TGTGCCAGCAGTTTATTAACTAGCGGGAGCAACACCGGGGAGCTGTTTTTT. The encoded protein is CASSLLTSGSNTGELFF.

The chain uses TRBV7-6 and TRBJ2-5; 9 bases are shared with TRBD1. The V segment lost 5 bases and the J segment 0 bases; nucleotides outside the gene matches: 7. The CDR3 has 16 amino acids. Germline values: CDR1 SGHVS, CDR2 FNYEAQ. DNA of the CDR3: TGTGCCAGCAGCCCAAACCGGGACAGGGACCAAGAGACCCAGTACTTC. Translated, it gives CASSPNRDRDQETQYF.

The V gene is TRBV15, the J gene TRBJ2-1; D perhaps matches TRBD1 (6 bases). CDR1 is LNHNV and CDR2 is YYDKDF in the germline V gene (reference sequence). This CDR3 has 16 amino acids. Trimming stripped 4 bases from V and 7 bases from J, with 20 bases between. The CDR3 here is CATSTLGTGQLNEQFF. DNA for the CDR3: TGTGCCACCAGCACCCTCGGAACGGGACAACTAAATGAGCAGTTCTTC.

This chain joins TRBV5-1 and TRBJ2-3, with 10 bases lining up with TRBD2. Germline V CDR1 and CDR2: SGHRS, YFSETQ. V was pared by 1 base and J by 3 bases, with 5 bases of the junction left unmatched. The CDR3 length is 16 residues. CDR3 in amino acids: CASSLTLAGVTDTQYF. The CDR3 DNA reads TGCGCCAGCAGCTTGACGCTAGCGGGAGTAACAGATACGCAGTATTTT.